This TCR beta chain was identified during a study of blood T cell repertoires in COVID-19. Across the whole study: Acute-phase and convalescent COVID-19 samples originated in the United States, Italy and Spain. Sources were T cells, B-cell-depleted T cells, or PBMCs; the material itself was cDNA or gDNA.

This CDR3 is built from 15 residues. CDR1 is ENHRY and CDR2 is SYGVKD in the germline V gene. V dropped 9 bases and J dropped 0 bases, with 17 bases sitting between them. The protocol was immunoSEQ multiplex PCR, while the TCRdb copy is restricted to in-frame clones and leaves out a portion. The sample carries some 190,000 clones, 70% to 90% recorded once. Everyone who took part was roughly 18 to 89 years old, and they came from about two dozen US areas. The sample taken for sequencing was PBMCs or T cells enriched from blood (not recorded which). This receptor was taken from a man between 25 and 39 years old with acute COVID-19. The V gene is TRBV10-3, the J gene TRBJ1-1; D might be TRBD1 (5 bases). This CDR3 reads CAIQIAGGLNTEAFF. The CDR3 bases are TGTGCCATTCAAATAGCCGGGGGGTTGAACACTGAAGCTTTCTTT.